This is a list of T cell receptor beta chains from one sample in a study of blood T cell repertoires in COVID-19. Only in-frame clones appear in the TCRdb table, and some are missing; sequencing was by immunoSEQ multiplex PCR. The table lists fewer than 250,000 clones, approximately 90% of them singletons. The specimen was PBMCs or T cells enriched from blood (not recorded which). Source of these receptors: a woman in her thirties or forties in a cohort exposed to, infected with or recovered from COVID-19 (not recorded which). Both conserved end residues are part of each CDR3. D genes are given only for firm matches. For some rows the clone size is stated as once, few or many, or as a class when expanded; others skip it.

v_gene	j_gene	abundance	d_gene	CDR3nt	CDR3aa
TRBV6-4	TRBJ2-2	-	TRBD2	TGTGCCAGCAGTGAACTAGCGGAGAACACCGGGGAGCTGTTTTTT	CASSELAENTGELFF
TRBV5-5	TRBJ2-6	-	TRBD1	TGTGCCAGCAGCGTGACAGGGTGGGGGGCCAACGTCCTGACTTTC	CASSVTGWGANVLTF
TRBV29-1	TRBJ2-5	-	TRBD1	TGCAGCGTTCCGGGACAGGGAAGCGAGACCCAGTACTTC	CSVPGQGSETQYF
TRBV5-6	TRBJ1-2	-	TRBD1	TGTGCCAGCAGCATATACCTGACAGGGGGAGACTATGGCTACACCTTC	CASSIYLTGGDYGYTF
TRBV11-2	TRBJ1-3	few	-	TGTGCCAGCAGCTTAGTTCGGGACACCATATATTTT	CASSLVRDTIYF
TRBV2	TRBJ2-7	-	-	TGTGCCAGCAGTGTTCTTTCTCAGGGGTTGGGGGAGCAGTACTTC	CASSVLSQGLGEQYF
TRBV10-3	TRBJ1-2	-	-	TGTGCCGCCCGGGGAGATTATGGCTACACCTTC	CAARGDYGYTF
TRBV4-1	TRBJ2-3	-	-	TGCGCCAGCAGCCAACTCTCGAGCGGCACAGATACGCAGTATTTT	CASSQLSSGTDTQYF
TRBV19	TRBJ1-2	-	-	TGTGCCAGTAGTTACGGGGATACCATTAACTATGGCTACACCTTC	CASSYGDTINYGYTF
TRBV7-8	TRBJ1-4	-	-	TGTGCCAGCAGCTTAGATGGCAGGGCTGAAAAACTGTTTTTT	CASSLDGRAEKLFF
TRBV5-1	TRBJ2-1	-	TRBD1	TGCGCCAGCAGTCAGGGGGCCTCTCTTTACAATGAGCAGTTCTTC	CASSQGASLYNEQFF
TRBV24-1	TRBJ2-2	-	TRBD1	TGTGCCACCAGTGTCGGGTTTCAGGGGGCAACCGGGGAGCTGTTTTTT	CATSVGFQGATGELFF
TRBV6-2/TRBV6-3	TRBJ2-1	-	-	TGTGCCAGCAGTTACTCCTTCCTAAGCGGTGATGAGCAGTTCTTC	CASSYSFLSGDEQFF
TRBV29-1	TRBJ2-3	-	-	TGCAGCGCGAGACAGGGGAGGGGGACAGATACGCAGTATTTT	CSARQGRGTDTQYF
TRBV6-5	TRBJ2-1	-	-	TGTGCCAGCAGAGAGGACAGCTACAATGAGCAGTTCTTC	CASREDSYNEQFF
TRBV5-6	TRBJ1-6	few	-	TGTGCCAGCAGCAGTTCCGGGACACCCTCACCCCTCCACTTT	CASSSSGTPSPLHF
TRBV28	TRBJ1-1	-	-	TGTGCCAGCAGAAGAGGCTGGACAGTTAACACTGAAGCTTTCTTT	CASRRGWTVNTEAFF
TRBV19	TRBJ1-4	-	-	TGTGCCAGTAGTAATGAGCCGGGGGAAAAACTGTTTTTT	CASSNEPGEKLFF
TRBV28	TRBJ1-5	once	TRBD1	TGTGCCAGCAGTCACCCGACAGGGGGCAAGCAGCCCCAGCATTTT	CASSHPTGGKQPQHF
TRBV10-1	TRBJ2-2	-	TRBD2	TGCGCCAGCAGTGAAGGAGCGGGGGGCGGGGAGCTGTTTTTT	CASSEGAGGGELFF
TRBV2	TRBJ1-2	-	TRBD1	TGTGCCAGCAGGGTGGACAGGTCTGGGGCTCCCTATGGCTACACCTTC	CASRVDRSGAPYGYTF
TRBV2	TRBJ1-1	few	-	TGTGCCAGCAGTGAAGGGGCAGGGGCTATGGGCACTGAAGCTTTCTTT	CASSEGAGAMGTEAFF
TRBV14	TRBJ1-1	-	-	TGTGCCAGCAGCCTACATTCTCTTGGGAACACTGAAGCTTTCTTT	CASSLHSLGNTEAFF
TRBV5-1	TRBJ2-3	-	-	TGCGGCAGCAGTCGTAATTGGTGGACAGACACAGATACGCAGTATTTT	CGSSRNWWTDTDTQYF
TRBV11-3	TRBJ2-7	-	-	TGTGCCAGCAGCTCCGCACTAGATCACGAAGCCTACGAGCAGTACTTC	CASSSALDHEAYEQYF
TRBV21-1	TRBJ1-2	-	-	TGTGCCAGCAGCAAACTCCGGCTTAACAGGGGACGGATGTATGGCTACACCTTC	CASSKLRLNRGRMYGYTF
TRBV5-1	TRBJ1-4	-	-	TGCGCCAGCACCGCTTCCCTGACTGCTAATGAAAAACTGTTTTTT	CASTASLTANEKLFF
TRBV13	TRBJ1-3	-	TRBD1	TGTGCCAGCAGCTCGGAGGGACAGGGGAGTAGAAACACCATATATTTT	CASSSEGQGSRNTIYF
TRBV4-1	TRBJ2-3	-	TRBD2	TGCGGGTCGGGGGGGAGGATAGATACGCAGTATTTT	CGSGGRIDTQYF
TRBV9	TRBJ2-7	-	TRBD1	TGTGCCAGCAGCGTAGGGGACAGCTCCTACGAGCAGTACTTC	CASSVGDSSYEQYF
TRBV9	TRBJ2-3	-	TRBD2	TGTGCCAGCAGCGCCGGGACTACTAGCACAGATACGCAGTATTTT	CASSAGTTSTDTQYF
TRBV27	TRBJ1-6	-	TRBD1	TGTGCCAGCAGTTTATCTTCAGGGGGCGCGGCCCTCCACTTT	CASSLSSGGAALHF
TRBV5-6	TRBJ1-2	-	-	TGTGCCAGCAGCTTGGGTGGGGGACTCTATAACTATGGCTACACCTTC	CASSLGGGLYNYGYTF
TRBV7-9	TRBJ1-2	-	-	TGTGCCAGCAGCTTCCCCGAGGGCATGGGCTACACCTTC	CASSFPEGMGYTF
TRBV4-1	TRBJ2-3	-	-	TGCGCCAGCAGCAAAAAGGGAGGAACAGATACGCAGTATTTT	CASSKKGGTDTQYF
TRBV14	TRBJ1-2	-	-	TGTGCCAGCAGCCCCTCGGCGGTCTATGGCTACACCTTC	CASSPSAVYGYTF
TRBV4-2	TRBJ2-3	-	TRBD2	TGTGCCAGCAGCGATCAAACTAGCGGCACAGATACGCAGTATTTT	CASSDQTSGTDTQYF
TRBV27	TRBJ1-5	-	-	TGTGCCAGCAGCTTCTCGAGGGGCAATCAGCCCCAGCATTTT	CASSFSRGNQPQHF
TRBV19	TRBJ1-2	-	TRBD1	TGTGCCAGTAGTATTTCTCCGGGACAGGGATCCGACTATGGCTACACCTTC	CASSISPGQGSDYGYTF
TRBV16	TRBJ2-7	-	TRBD1	TGTGCCAGCAGCCTTGGACAGGGGATAGGCGAGCAGTACTTC	CASSLGQGIGEQYF
TRBV19	TRBJ1-1	-	TRBD1	TGTGCCAGTAGACAATGGGACAGGCAGAACACTGAAGCTTTCTTT	CASRQWDRQNTEAFF
TRBV28	TRBJ1-5	-	TRBD1	TGTGCCAGCAGTTTAGCCGGGACAGGGGTAAATCAGCCCCAGCATTTT	CASSLAGTGVNQPQHF
TRBV27	TRBJ1-5	-	-	TGTGCCAGCAGTTTTAGAAATCAGCCCCAGCATTTT	CASSFRNQPQHF
TRBV4-1	TRBJ2-7	-	TRBD2	TGCGCCAGCAGCCACCTGACTAGCGGTTCTACCTACGAGCAGTACTTC	CASSHLTSGSTYEQYF
TRBV24-1	TRBJ1-1	-	TRBD1	TGTGCCACCAGTGCTGGGACAGGGTACGGGAACACTGAAGCTTTCTTT	CATSAGTGYGNTEAFF
TRBV5-1	TRBJ2-5	-	-	TGCGCCAGCAGTGGGACAAACAGTGGGGAGACCCAGTACTTC	CASSGTNSGETQYF
TRBV27	TRBJ2-2	-	-	TGTGCCAGCAGCCCCCCCCTACGGGCCGGGGAGCTGTTTTTT	CASSPPLRAGELFF
TRBV11-3	TRBJ2-3	-	-	TGTGCCAGCAGCTTAGAAAACAGAGATACGCAGTATTTT	CASSLENRDTQYF
TRBV16	TRBJ1-2	few	-	TGTGCCAGCAGCCCAGAAACTAACTATGGCTACACCTTC	CASSPETNYGYTF
TRBV5-5	TRBJ1-2	-	TRBD1	TGTGCCAGCAGCTCGGCAGGGGGCGTTTCGGGAGGCTACACCTTC	CASSSAGGVSGGYTF
TRBV18	TRBJ1-2	few	TRBD1	TGTGCCAGCTCACCAGGGACAGGGCGGGTCGTGAGTGGCTACACCTTC	CASSPGTGRVVSGYTF
TRBV28	TRBJ1-5	-	-	TGTGCCAGCAGAGCGGACGGAAACAATCAGCCCCAGCATTTT	CASRADGNNQPQHF
TRBV9	TRBJ2-1	-	TRBD2	TGTGCCAGCAGCGTGGCGGGGGGGAGTTACAATGAGCAGTTCTTC	CASSVAGGSYNEQFF